This T cell receptor beta chain comes out of a study of blood T cell repertoires in COVID-19. Study at large: Sites in the United States, Italy and Spain provided acute and convalescent COVID-19 samples.

TCRdb's copy holds only in-frame clones and misses some; the assay was immunoSEQ multiplex PCR. The repertoire holds a few hundred thousand clones, with 88% as singletons. V lost 4 bases and J 7 bases, leaving 13 bases between the germline ends. Germline V gives CDR1 MNHEY, CDR2 SMNVEV (reference sequence). The CDR3 is 13 amino acids. Participant-given clinical history determined each cohort assignment. For recovered donors of Cohort 3, there were two negative PCRs, clearance, or symptom resolution. The V gene is TRBV27, the J gene TRBJ1-1, with unresolved D. The source material was PBMCs or T cells enriched from blood (not recorded which). This TCR was sampled from a man aged 25-40 years who had recovered from COVID-19. The CDR3 loop reads CASSSGRINEAFF. The DNA for the CDR3 is TGTGCCAGCAGTTCTGGGCGAATTAATGAAGCTTTCTTT.